These 32 T cell receptor beta chains originate from one sample sequenced in a study of blood T cells in healthy people across ages. A second PCR of 7 to 11 cycles used a sample-barcoded 5' primer and a J-beta primer mix. Each CDR3 protein is one row after TCRdb ran MiXCR on the 5' RACE reads. The sample has about 290,000 distinct CDR3 sequences; around 27% are singletons. Source material: blood. The receptors come from a woman in her 70s in good health.

This clonotype came up a few times. The V call is TRBV24-1, the J call TRBJ1-2, with 12 bases aligning to TRBD1. This CDR3 is 17 amino acids long. Trimming cost V 10 bases and J 5 bases; bases outside gene matches: 16. CDR1 is KGHDR and CDR2 is SFDVKD in the germline V gene. The CDR3 sequence is CATLTGTGGSLGYGYTF. As DNA, the CDR3 is TGTGCCACTCTAACCGGGACAGGGGGCTCCCTCGGGTATGGCTACACCTTC.

The CDR3, as DNA: TGTGCCAGCAGTTTAAAGGGACAGGGGGCGGCCGTCTATGGCTACACCTTC. Its protein product is CASSLKGQGAAVYGYTF. The genes are TRBV27 and TRBJ1-2; 12 bases are shared with TRBD1. The CDR3 has 17 amino acids. Germline values: CDR1 MNHEY, CDR2 SMNVEV (reference sequence). V shed 2 bases, J shed 4 bases, and the junction held 8 bases outside the gene matches.

This clonotype was detected many times. The V gene is TRBV5-5, the J gene TRBJ1-2; no clear D. V lost 3 bases to trimming and J lost 4 bases, with 10 bases between them. Germline V gene lookup returns CDR1 SGHKS and CDR2 YYEKEE (reference sequence). This CDR3 has 13 amino acids. CDR3: CASSSGSLYGYTF. The CDR3 nucleotides read TGTGCCAGCAGCTCGGGGTCCCTCTATGGCTACACCTTC.

There are a few counts of this clonotype. The chain couples TRBV11-1 to TRBJ2-1; the match to TRBD2 covers 9 bases. J gave up 6 bases and V 4 bases, and 1 base lay outside the gene matches. Germline assignment: CDR1 SGHAT and CDR2 FQDESV (reference sequence). The CDR3 has 13 amino acids. The CDR3 reads CASSSGLANEQFF. The CDR3, as DNA: TGTGCCAGCAGCTCGGGACTAGCCAATGAGCAGTTCTTC.

V usage is TRBV28 and J usage is TRBJ1-4; no clear D. V lost 4 bases, J lost 5 bases, and 11 bases lay in between. CDR1 is MDHEN and CDR2 is SYDVKM in the germline V gene. This CDR3 comprises 14 residues. The chain's CDR3 is CASSSGSTNEKLFF. For the CDR3, the DNA is TGTGCCAGCAGTTCCGGTTCTACGAATGAAAAACTGTTTTTT.

This chain joins TRBV29-1 and TRBJ2-4, with D unclear. The V gene's germline CDR1 is SQVTM and CDR2 ANQGSEA. CDR3 size: 13 residues. The germline V and J ends were trimmed by 5 bases and 2 bases, with 10 bases remaining between them. CDR3 bases: TGCAGCGTTTTCCTGGGAACCAAAAACATTCAGTACTTC. It translates to CSVFLGTKNIQYF. The full variable domain, rest sourced from reference TRBV29-1 and TRBJ2-4, is SAVISQKPSRDICQRGTSLTIQCQVDSQVTMMFWYRQQPGQSLTLIATANQGSEATYESGFVIDKFPISRPNLTFSTLTVSNMSPEDSSIYLCSVFLGTKNIQYFGAGTRLSVL.

This clonotype occurred a few times. This sequence joins TRBV7-2 and TRBJ1-5; the match to TRBD1 covers 9 bases. The CDR3 covers 14 residues. CDR1 and CDR2 from the germline V gene are SGHTA and FQGNSA. V trimming: 4 bases; J trimming: 7 bases; junction bases outside the gene matches: 5. The CDR3: CASSWDRDGQPQHF. CDR3 sequence (DNA): TGTGCCAGCAGCTGGGACAGGGATGGGCAGCCCCAGCATTTT.

Only a few counts were recorded for this clonotype. Here the CDR3 DNA reads TGTGCCAGCAGTTACTCGATATCCCGATACAATGAGCAGTTCTTC. Its translation: CASSYSISRYNEQFF. This chain joins TRBV6-5 and TRBJ2-1; D is uncertain. The CDR3 runs to 15 residues. The germline V and J ends were trimmed by 0 bases and 4 bases, with 10 bases remaining between them. Germline V CDR1 and CDR2: MNHEY, SVGAGI.

The V and J genes are TRBV3-1 and TRBJ1-2, with a tentative D call TRBD1 (5 bases). The ends were cut back, 3 bases at V and 4 bases at J, with 15 bases in the middle. The CDR3 contains 15 residues. CDR1 is LGHDT, CDR2 YNNKEL, per germline (reference sequence). In nucleotides, the CDR3 is TGTGCCAGCAGCCAGTCTAGTTCGGGGCTCTATGGCTACACCTTC. This encodes CASSQSSSGLYGYTF. Based on the CDR3 plus reference TRBV3-1 and TRBJ1-2, the full variable domain is DTAVSQTPKYLVTQMGNDKSIKCEQNLGHDTMYWYKQDSKKFLKIMFSYNNKELIINETVPNRFSPKSPDKAHLNLHINSLELGDSAVYFCASSQSSSGLYGYTFGSGTRLTVV.

This clonotype was detected a few times. This rearrangement joins TRBV4-3 to TRBJ2-5, with TRBD2 as a possible D gene (6 bases). Germline V gene lookup returns CDR1 LGHNA and CDR2 YSLEER. V was pared by 0 bases and J by 11 bases, with 22 bases between. This CDR3 contains 16 residues. CDR3 in DNA: TGCGCCAGCAGCCAAGATGTCGGGGGACGCCGGAGGGAGCAGTACTTC. This sequence encodes CASSQDVGGRRREQYF.

A few counts support this clonotype. J is TRBJ2-5 and V is TRBV18; tentatively, D is TRBD1 (6 bases). The CDR3 is 15 amino acids. V was trimmed by 1 base and J by 2 bases, leaving 11 bases between them. The germline gives CDR1 KGHSH, CDR2 LQKENI. The chain's CDR3 is CASSPLIGQQETQYF. CDR3 DNA sequence: TGTGCCAGCTCACCACTAATTGGACAGCAAGAGACCCAGTACTTC.

The V call is TRBV29-1, the J call TRBJ2-6; TRBD1 matches 7 bases. This CDR3 contains 16 residues. Per germline, CDR1 SQVTM and CDR2 ANQGSEA. V lost 7 bases, J lost 1 base, and 10 bases stayed unmatched. CDR3 residues: CSEETGVVSGANVLTF. CDR3 nucleotide sequence: TGCAGCGAAGAAACAGGGGTAGTTTCTGGGGCCAACGTCCTGACTTTC.

The chain has TRBV10-3 and TRBJ2-7; tentatively, D is TRBD2 (5 bases). CDR3 length equals 14 residues. Germline assignment: CDR1 ENHRY and CDR2 SYGVKD. Trimming took off 9 bases at V and 6 bases at J, with 21 bases between the two ends. The CDR3 sequence: CAMADRGWASEQYF. In nucleotides, the CDR3 is TGTGCCATGGCAGATAGAGGGTGGGCGTCCGAGCAGTACTTC.

The sample holds a few counts of this clonotype. The chain couples TRBV7-3 to TRBJ2-1, with TRBD2 matching 7 bases. The germline CDR1 and CDR2 sequences are SGHTA and FQGTGA. This CDR3 has 16 residues. Trimming cost V 3 bases and J 0 bases; bases outside gene matches: 5. The CDR3: CASSFRGESSYNEQFF. In DNA form, the CDR3 reads TGTGCCAGCAGCTTCCGGGGGGAGAGCTCCTACAATGAGCAGTTCTTC.

This clonotype was seen only a few times. The chain has TRBV29-1 and TRBJ2-4; D not resolved. Germline CDR1 is SQVTM and CDR2 is ANQGSEA. Between the trimmed V and J ends, which lost 0 bases and 7 bases, there was a span of 13 bases. This CDR3 has 14 amino acids. The CDR3 sequence: CSVEDGTKDNIQYF. The CDR3 region has the DNA TGCAGCGTTGAAGACGGCACAAAGGACAACATTCAGTACTTC.

In its sample, this clonotype was seen a few times. V gene TRBV29-1 combines with J gene TRBJ1-4, with 11 nucleotides matching TRBD1. CDR1 SQVTM and CDR2 ANQGSEA come from the germline V gene. The junction had 26 bases not matched to a gene; V was cut back by 8 bases and J by 3 bases. The CDR3 has 21 amino acids. The CDR3 reads CSLNSTPFVRTGGAANEKLFF. CDR3 bases: TGCAGCCTAAACTCTACTCCGTTCGTCCGGACAGGGGGCGCGGCTAATGAAAAACTGTTTTTT.

In this sample, this clonotype turned up a few times. This sequence may be a read error, since a much larger clone differs from it by one base. The chain has TRBV5-1 and TRBJ2-5; D is unresolved. The CDR3 runs 15 residues. Germline lookup yields CDR1 SGHRS and CDR2 YFSETQ. The CDR3 bases are TGCACCAGCAGCTTTGATCGTCCACCCCAAGAGACCCAGTACTTC. Translating it yields CTSSFDRPPQETQYF.

This clonotype was observed a handful of times. The rearrangement links TRBV2 to TRBJ2-7, with 9 bases aligning to TRBD2. Trimming cost V 8 bases and J 7 bases; bases outside gene matches: 12. Germline lookup yields CDR1 SNHLY and CDR2 FYNNEI. The length of the CDR3 is 14 residues. The CDR3 DNA sequence: TGTGCCAGCGTGGCGGGTAGCGGGAGACGAGAGCAGTACTTC. As protein: CASVAGSGRREQYF.

This clonotype was counted only a few times. V and J are TRBV14 and TRBJ2-7; 10 bases match TRBD2. Germline V gives CDR1 SGHDN, CDR2 FVKESK. V was clipped by 1 base and J by 3 bases; unmatched bases: 3. There are 15 residues in the CDR3. CDR3 amino acids: CASSQGIAGGYEQYF. In DNA, the CDR3 is TGTGCCAGCAGCCAAGGCATAGCGGGAGGCTACGAGCAGTACTTC.

In nucleotides, the CDR3 is TGTGCCAGCAGCCCACAGGGGGGCGCCGACTATGAGCAGTTCTTC. Amino acids: CASSPQGGADYEQFF. The chain is built from TRBV7-2 and TRBJ2-1; 8 nucleotides line up with TRBD1. The CDR3 has 15 amino acids. The germline V gene has CDR1 SGHTA and CDR2 FQGNSA. V shed 5 bases and J 8 bases; nucleotides not matched to a gene: 11.

The V gene is TRBV29-1, the J gene TRBJ2-3; no clear D. The CDR3 has 12 amino acids. The V gene lost 5 bases and the J gene lost 0 bases, with 6 bases spanning the gap. Germline assignment: CDR1 SQVTM and CDR2 ANQGSEA. CDR3 region: CSVSMSTDTQYF. In DNA, the CDR3 is TGCAGCGTTAGTATGAGCACAGATACGCAGTATTTT.

The J gene is TRBJ2-5, the V gene TRBV12-3 or TRBV12-4; D gene unclear. The J call could be wrong; TRBJ2-7 is a better fit for the DNA end. The CDR3 covers 12 residues. The CDR3 sequence is CASSQKTYEQYF. Here the CDR3 DNA reads TGTGCCAGCAGTCAAAAGACTTACGAGCAGTACTTC.

This clonotype was detected many times. The gene calls are TRBV12-3 or TRBV12-4 and TRBJ1-2; 8 nucleotides align to TRBD1. Trimming cost V 5 bases and J 8 bases; bases outside gene matches: 7. CDR3 length equals 13 residues. CDR3 loop: CASSPGQVTGYTF. The CDR3 DNA reads TGTGCCAGCAGTCCGGGACAGGTTACCGGCTACACCTTC.

This clonotype was seen only a few times. V gene TRBV20-1 combines with J gene TRBJ2-7; 10 nucleotides agree with TRBD2. The assigned J gene may be wrong: the sequence end matches TRBJ2-1 better. The germline V gene has CDR1 DFQATT and CDR2 SNEGSKA (reference sequence). The CDR3 covers 12 residues. As DNA, the CDR3 is TGCGGCGAGCCTAGCGGGAGTGGTGAGCAGTTCTTC. This translates into CGEPSGSGEQFF.

The V call is TRBV3-1, the J call TRBJ1-1; tentatively, D is TRBD1 (5 bases). This CDR3 has 16 residues. Trimming took off 6 bases at V and 6 bases at J, with 23 bases between the two ends. Per the germline V gene, CDR1 is LGHDT and CDR2 is YNNKEL (reference sequence). Here the CDR3 reads CASRILGGGPRSEAFF. The CDR3, as DNA: TGTGCCAGCAGAATCTTGGGGGGGGGTCCTCGATCTGAAGCTTTCTTT.

The chain couples TRBV10-1 to TRBJ2-3; perhaps TRBD2 as D (6 bases). CDR1 WNHNN and CDR2 SYGVQD come from the germline V gene (reference sequence). V was shortened by 0 bases and J by 1 base, with 14 bases between the two germline ends. This CDR3 comprises 17 residues. The CDR3 DNA reads TGCGCCAGCAGTGAGTCCCCACCTGGAGGGGGCACAGATACGCAGTATTTT. Translated: CASSESPPGGGTDTQYF.

This clonotype was detected only a few times. A read error may produce the germline difference seen at one junction end. The V gene is TRBV6-5, the J gene TRBJ1-5; D is perhaps TRBD1 (5 bases). The CDR3 loop spans 15 amino acids. Germline assignment: CDR1 MNHEY and CDR2 SVGAGI. Written as DNA, the CDR3 is TGTGCCAGCAGTTACACGGGGCATAGCGATCAGCCCCAGCATTTT. It specifies CASSYTGHSDQPQHF.

This clonotype was picked up many times. The chain joins TRBV10-3 to TRBJ1-4; 11 bases fit TRBD1. Germline CDR1 reads ENHRY; CDR2 reads SYGVKD. The CDR3 length is 14 residues. V lost 3 bases to trimming and J lost 10 bases; unmatched junction nucleotides: 4. CDR3 sequence reads: CAISDGQGAGKLFF. The CDR3 DNA is TGTGCCATCAGTGATGGACAGGGGGCTGGAAAACTGTTTTTT.

This clonotype was recorded many times. This chain joins TRBV12-3 or TRBV12-4 and TRBJ1-1; unclear D gene. V lost 3 bases and J 1 base, leaving 6 bases between the germline ends. The CDR3 extends over 13 amino acids. DNA of the CDR3: TGTGCCAGCAGTTTCTGGGAGAACACTGAAGCTTTCTTT. Translating it yields CASSFWENTEAFF.

This clonotype came up a few times. CDR3 amino acids: CASSQDEGTGQPQHF. The DNA of the CDR3 is TGTGCCAGCAGCCAAGATGAAGGAACGGGACAGCCCCAGCATTTT. The chain combines TRBV4-2 with TRBJ1-5, with D unclear. V was pared by 0 bases and J by 7 bases, with 13 bases between. The CDR3 has 15 residues. Germline CDR1 LGHNA, CDR2 YNFKEQ.

The chain combines TRBV20-1 with TRBJ1-4, with TRBD1 as a possible D gene (6 bases). Trimming left V 5 bases short and J 0 bases short, with 16 bases between. The CDR3 has 16 amino acids. Per germline, CDR1 DFQATT and CDR2 SNEGSKA (reference sequence). The CDR3 DNA reads TGCAGTGCTGCCTTTAGGGGGGGGGCAACTAATGAAAAACTGTTTTTT. Its translation is CSAAFRGGATNEKLFF.

The J gene is TRBJ1-4, the V gene TRBV20-1; the D gene is possibly TRBD1 (5 bases). The V end lost 3 bases, the J end lost 0 bases, and 11 bases lay between the germline ends. The CDR3 is 15 amino acids. Germline V lookup: CDR1 DFQATT, CDR2 SNEGSKA (reference sequence). The CDR3 nucleotides are TGCAGTGCTAGTAGCCGACAGTCAACTAATGAAAAACTGTTTTTT. As protein: CSASSRQSTNEKLFF.